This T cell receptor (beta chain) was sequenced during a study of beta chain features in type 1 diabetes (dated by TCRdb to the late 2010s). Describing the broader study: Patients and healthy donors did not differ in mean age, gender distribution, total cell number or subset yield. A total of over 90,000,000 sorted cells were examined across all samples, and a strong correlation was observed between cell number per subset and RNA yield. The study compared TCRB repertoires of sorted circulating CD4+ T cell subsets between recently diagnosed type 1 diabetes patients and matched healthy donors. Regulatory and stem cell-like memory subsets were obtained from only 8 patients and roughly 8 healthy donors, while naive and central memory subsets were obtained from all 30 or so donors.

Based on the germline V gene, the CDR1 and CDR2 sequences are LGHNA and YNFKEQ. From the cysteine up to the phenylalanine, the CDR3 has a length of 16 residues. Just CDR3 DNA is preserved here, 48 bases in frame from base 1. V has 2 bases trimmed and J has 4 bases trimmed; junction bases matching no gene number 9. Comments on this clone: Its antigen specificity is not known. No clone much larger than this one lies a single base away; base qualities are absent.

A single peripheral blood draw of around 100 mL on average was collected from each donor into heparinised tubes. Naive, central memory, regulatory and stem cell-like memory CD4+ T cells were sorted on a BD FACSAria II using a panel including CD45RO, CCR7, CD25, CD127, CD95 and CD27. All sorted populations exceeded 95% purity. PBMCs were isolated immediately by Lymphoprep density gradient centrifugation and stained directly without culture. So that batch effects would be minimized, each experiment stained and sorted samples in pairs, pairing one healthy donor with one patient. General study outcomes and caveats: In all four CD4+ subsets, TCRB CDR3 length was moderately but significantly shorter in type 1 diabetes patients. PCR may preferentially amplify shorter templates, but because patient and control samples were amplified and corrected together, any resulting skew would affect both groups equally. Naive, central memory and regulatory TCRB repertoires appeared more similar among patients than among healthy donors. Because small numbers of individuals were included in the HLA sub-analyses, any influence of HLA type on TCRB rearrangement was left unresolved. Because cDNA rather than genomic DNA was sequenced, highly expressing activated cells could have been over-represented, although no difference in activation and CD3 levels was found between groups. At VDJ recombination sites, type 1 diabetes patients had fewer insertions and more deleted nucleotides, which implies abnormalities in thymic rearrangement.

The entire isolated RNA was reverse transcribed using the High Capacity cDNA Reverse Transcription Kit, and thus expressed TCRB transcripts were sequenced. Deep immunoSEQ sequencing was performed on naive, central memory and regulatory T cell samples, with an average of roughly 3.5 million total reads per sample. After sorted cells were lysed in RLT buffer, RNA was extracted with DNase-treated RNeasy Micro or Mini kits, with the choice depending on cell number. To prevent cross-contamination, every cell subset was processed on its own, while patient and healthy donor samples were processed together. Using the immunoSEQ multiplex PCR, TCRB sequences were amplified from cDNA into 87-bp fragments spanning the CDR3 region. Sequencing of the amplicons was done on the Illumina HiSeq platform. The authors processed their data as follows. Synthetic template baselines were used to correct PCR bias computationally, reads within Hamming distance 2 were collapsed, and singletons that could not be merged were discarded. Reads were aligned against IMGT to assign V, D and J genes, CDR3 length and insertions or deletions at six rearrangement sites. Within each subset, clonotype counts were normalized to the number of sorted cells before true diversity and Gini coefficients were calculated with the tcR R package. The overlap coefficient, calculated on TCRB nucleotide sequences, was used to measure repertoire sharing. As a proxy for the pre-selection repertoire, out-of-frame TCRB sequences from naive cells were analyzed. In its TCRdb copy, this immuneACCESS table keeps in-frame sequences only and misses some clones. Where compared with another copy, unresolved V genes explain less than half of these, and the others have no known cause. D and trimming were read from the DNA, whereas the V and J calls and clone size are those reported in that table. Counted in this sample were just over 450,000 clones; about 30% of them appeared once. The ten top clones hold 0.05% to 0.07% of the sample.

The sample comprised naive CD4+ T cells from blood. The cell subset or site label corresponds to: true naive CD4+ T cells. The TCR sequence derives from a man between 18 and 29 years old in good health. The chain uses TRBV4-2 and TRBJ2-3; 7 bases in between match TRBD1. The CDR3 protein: CASSQTGTAHSDTQYF. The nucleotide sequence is TGTGCCAGCAGCCAAACCGGGACAGCCCACTCAGATACGCAGTATTTT.